These 6 T cell receptor beta chains came from one sample sequenced in a study of siplizumab effects on memory and regulatory T cells. Some clones are missing from TCRdb's copy, which holds only in-frame ones; the method was immunoSEQ multiplex PCR. The sample lists 95,000 to 130,000 clones; roughly 94% were seen once. The specimen was non-Treg CD4+ T cells sorted from blood. Receptors were obtained from a human donor in good health.

The genes are TRBV9 and TRBJ2-7; TRBD1 matches 8 bases. Trimming at V came to 4 bases and at J to 7 bases, leaving 7 bases not matched to a gene. The CDR3 spans 13 residues. Germline CDR1 reads SGDLS; CDR2 reads YYNGEE. CDR3 residues: CASSPTGAGEQYF. The DNA of the CDR3 is TGTGCCAGCAGCCCGACAGGGGCCGGGGAGCAGTACTTC.

This rearrangement joins TRBV5-1 to TRBJ2-1; unclear D gene. From germline, CDR1 is SGHRS and CDR2 YFSETQ. The CDR3 runs 12 residues. Trimming pared 4 bases from V and 5 bases from J, leaving 7 bases between. In DNA form, the CDR3 reads TGCGCCAGCAGCACCAGTGACAATGAGCAGTTCTTC. It codes for CASSTSDNEQFF.

The chain carries TRBV19 and TRBJ1-2, with D unresolved. CDR3 length: 16 amino acids. The V gene's germline CDR1 is LNHDA and CDR2 SQIVND (reference sequence). V lost 4 bases and J lost 6, with 21 bases in between. The CDR3 reads CASSRRSLPLRDGYTF. The CDR3, as DNA: TGTGCCAGTAGTAGAAGATCACTCCCCCTTCGAGATGGCTACACCTTC. The full variable domain, with the rest looked up from reference TRBV19 and TRBJ1-2, is DGGITQSPKYLFRKEGQNVTLSCEQNLNHDAMYWYRQDPGQGLRLIYYSQIVNDFQKGDIAEGYSVSREKKESFPLTVTSAQKNPTAFYLCASSRRSLPLRDGYTFGSGTRLTVV.

The CDR3 loop reads CASRTSGRAHNEQFF. The DNA for the CDR3 is TGTGCCAGTCGGACCAGCGGGAGGGCCCACAATGAGCAGTTCTTC. This chain links TRBV19 with TRBJ2-1; the match to TRBD2 covers 10 bases. Per germline, CDR1 LNHDA and CDR2 SQIVND (reference sequence). The CDR3 extends over 15 amino acids. The junction had 9 bases not matched to a gene; V was cut back by 8 bases and J by 5 bases.

The CDR3 spells CASSFNSYYEQYF. The CDR3 region has the DNA TGTGCCAGCAGCTTCAACAGTTACTACGAGCAGTACTTC. The genes are TRBV7-2 and TRBJ2-7; D is unresolved. CDR1 SGHTA and CDR2 FQGNSA come from the germline V gene. The ends were cut back, 3 bases at V and 3 bases at J, with 9 bases in the middle. This CDR3 contains 13 residues.

V gene TRBV12-5 combines with J gene TRBJ1-6; D remains ambiguous. Trimming removed 5 bases at V and 1 base at J, with 9 bases between. Germline values: CDR1 LGHNT, CDR2 FRNRAP. CDR3 size: 15 residues. CDR3 amino acids: CASGLGYSYNSPLHF. The CDR3 nucleotides read TGTGCTAGTGGTCTCGGGTATTCCTATAATTCACCCCTCCACTTT.